This entry lists 13 T cell receptor beta chains sequenced from one sample in a study of shared clonotypes between healthy human individuals. Generated by immunoSEQ multiplex PCR, the TCRdb table keeps only in-frame clones and is missing some. The sample holds about 520,000 clones, about 84% seen once. Sequencing was performed on PBMCs. The source of these receptors is a middle-aged woman in good health. Some clones in this sample may be carry-over from other donors' samples.

The chain uses TRBV2 and TRBJ2-7; D possibly corresponds to TRBD2 (8 bases). The germline V gene encodes CDR1 SNHLY and CDR2 FYNNEI. This CDR3 region has 14 residues. V dropped 7 bases and J dropped 3 bases, with 16 bases sitting between them. The CDR3 is CASTGGTVNYEQYF. The CDR3 nucleotides read TGTGCCAGCACGGGAGGGACAGTCAACTACGAGCAGTACTTC.

Remarks on this clone: This likely stems from a read error, as it lies one base from a far larger clone. V usage is TRBV4-3 and J usage is TRBJ1-1; D call uncertain. V shed 4 bases and J shed 5 bases, with 17 bases lying between them. The germline V gene encodes CDR1 LGHNA and CDR2 YSLEER. The CDR3 is 15 amino acids. The CDR3 spells CASSRTWTVGTEAFF. The CDR3 nucleotides are TGCGCCAGCAGCCGAACCTGGACCGTAGGTACTGAAGCTTTCTTT.

DNA for the CDR3: TGTGCCAGCAGCTTAGTGGGATCGGGAAACACCATATATTTT. Residues: CASSLVGSGNTIYF. The genes are TRBV7-2 and TRBJ1-3, with unresolved D. The CDR3 has 14 residues. Germline-derived CDR1 and CDR2 are SGHTA and FQGNSA. V was pared by 1 base and J by 4 bases, with 8 bases between. Supplemented by reference TRBV7-2 and TRBJ1-3, the full variable domain reads GAGVSQSPSNKVTEKGKDVELRCDPISGHTALYWYRQSLGQGLEFLIYFQGNSAPDKSGLPSDRFSAERTGGSVSTLTIQRTQQEDSAVYLCASSLVGSGNTIYFGEGSWLTVV.

The genes are TRBV28 and TRBJ1-3; TRBD1 matches at 9 bases. The CDR3 length is 15 residues. After removal of 5 bases from V and 3 bases from J, the junction contained 5 bases not matched to a gene. In germline, CDR1 is MDHEN, CDR2 SYDVKM. The CDR3 region is CASSLQGAFGNTIYF. The CDR3, as DNA: TGTGCCAGCAGTCTACAGGGGGCCTTTGGAAACACCATATATTTT.

J is TRBJ1-5 and V is TRBV28; D is unclear. The CDR3 runs 14 residues. Germline V gene data show CDR1 as MDHEN and CDR2 as SYDVKM. V lost 2 bases and J 3 bases, leaving 8 bases between the germline ends. This chain's CDR3 is CASSLNRYNQPQHF. CDR3 DNA: TGTGCCAGCAGTTTAAATAGGTACAATCAGCCCCAGCATTTT.

This chain links TRBV28 with TRBJ2-4; D is unresolved. V shed 2 bases and J shed 7 bases, with 12 bases lying between them. Germline CDR1 is MDHEN and CDR2 is SYDVKM. This CDR3 spans 14 amino acids. DNA for the CDR3: TGTGCCAGCAGTTTAGGCCGTAGATTGAACATTCAGTACTTC. It translates to CASSLGRRLNIQYF.

This clone was seen a single time. Given a far larger clone just one base away, this is likely a sequencing read error. This sequence joins TRBV25-1 and TRBJ2-7; 8 nucleotides line up with TRBD1. CDR3 size: 16 residues. Germline V gene sequence: CDR1 MGHDK, CDR2 SYGVNS. With 5 bases clipped from V and 2 bases from J, the junction kept 11 bases outside the gene matches. The CDR3 reads CASSQPGGVNPYEQYF. For the CDR3, the DNA is TGTGCCAGCAGTCAACCAGGGGGCGTAAACCCCTACGAGCAGTACTTC.

The chain recombines TRBV5-4 with TRBJ1-4; D is unclear. The CDR3 runs 15 residues. V lost 0 bases and J lost 5, with 11 bases in between. Germline assignment: CDR1 SGHNT and CDR2 YYREEE (reference sequence). CDR3 sequence: CASSLGARSNEKLFF. The CDR3 nucleotides read TGTGCCAGCAGCTTGGGGGCCAGGTCGAATGAAAAACTGTTTTTT.

In this sample, this clone turned up once. V gene TRBV6-4 combines with J gene TRBJ2-3; 12 bases align to TRBD2. CDR1 is MRHNA, CDR2 SNTAGT, per germline. Losses at the gene ends were 6 bases for V and 3 bases for J; bases not matched to a gene: 4. The CDR3 covers 15 residues. CDR3 sequence: CASSLAGGPTDTQYF. In DNA, the CDR3 is TGTGCCAGCAGCCTAGCGGGAGGGCCAACAGATACGCAGTATTTT.

Notes on this clone: A far larger clone is one base from this, pointing to a likely read error. The chain couples TRBV25-1 to TRBJ2-7, with TRBD2 matching 10 bases. The CDR3 extends over 16 amino acids. V lost 5 bases to trimming and J lost 6 bases; unmatched junction nucleotides: 13. The germline gives CDR1 MGHDK, CDR2 SYGVNS. CDR3 loop: CASSPSGSRLRGEQYF. As DNA, the CDR3 is TGTGCCAGCAGTCCTAGCGGGAGCCGATTACGGGGCGAGCAGTACTTC.

With regard to this clone: It is likely a read error: a sequence one base away is far more abundant. This chain links TRBV7-3 with TRBJ1-2, with D possibly TRBD1 on 5 matching bases. Trimming removed 5 bases at V and 3 bases at J, with 16 bases between. From germline, CDR1 is SGHTA and CDR2 FQGTGA. The CDR3 consists of 15 residues. CDR3 sequence: CASSPAGGGYYGYTF. For the CDR3, the DNA is TGTGCCAGCAGCCCGGCCGGGGGGGGATACTATGGCTACACCTTC. Based on the CDR3 plus reference TRBV7-3 and TRBJ1-2, the full variable domain is GAGVSQTPSNKVTEKGKYVELRCDPISGHTALYWYRQSLGQGPEFLIYFQGTGAADDSGLPNDRFFAVRPEGSVSTLKIQRTERGDSAVYLCASSPAGGGYYGYTFGSGTRLTVV.

The sample holds many counts of this clone. Different DNA sequences within this sample yield the same CDR3. The chain is built from TRBV7-9 and TRBJ2-7; D is possibly TRBD1 (5 bases). Germline CDR1 and CDR2: SEHNR and FQNEAQ (reference sequence). The germline V and J ends were trimmed by 4 bases and 2 bases, with 9 bases remaining between them. The CDR3 sequence is 13 residues long. The CDR3 is CASSSRTPYEQYF. CDR3 bases: TGTGCCAGCAGCTCCAGGACACCCTACGAGCAGTACTTC.

A word on this clone: This may be a read error, as it is one base from a much larger clone. The identical CDR3 is also encoded by other nucleotide sequences in the sample. This chain joins TRBV9 and TRBJ2-2; 7 nucleotides agree with TRBD1. The V and J ends lost 4 bases and 2 bases, in that order; junction bases with no gene match: 8. The CDR3 contains 16 residues. Germline CDR1 reads SGDLS; CDR2 reads YYNGEE. The CDR3 bases are TGTGCCAGCAGCCCTCGGACAGGAACTAACACCGGGGAGCTGTTTTTT. Translating it yields CASSPRTGTNTGELFF.